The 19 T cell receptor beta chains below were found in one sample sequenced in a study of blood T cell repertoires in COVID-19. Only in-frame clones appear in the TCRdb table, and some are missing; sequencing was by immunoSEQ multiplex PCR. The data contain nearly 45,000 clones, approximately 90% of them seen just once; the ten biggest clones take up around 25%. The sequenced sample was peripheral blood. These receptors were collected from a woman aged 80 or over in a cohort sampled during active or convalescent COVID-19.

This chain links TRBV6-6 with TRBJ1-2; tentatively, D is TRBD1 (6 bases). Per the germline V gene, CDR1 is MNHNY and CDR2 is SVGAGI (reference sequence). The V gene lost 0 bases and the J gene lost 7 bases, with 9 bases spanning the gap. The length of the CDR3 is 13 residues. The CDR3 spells CASSYSSGAGYTF. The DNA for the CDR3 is TGTGCCAGCAGTTACTCGTCAGGGGCTGGCTACACCTTC.

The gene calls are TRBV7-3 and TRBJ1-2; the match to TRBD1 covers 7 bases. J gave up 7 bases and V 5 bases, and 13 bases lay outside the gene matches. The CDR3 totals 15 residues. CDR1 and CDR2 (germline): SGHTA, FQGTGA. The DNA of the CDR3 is TGTGCCAGCAGCCCAACGACAGGGCCATTAGGTGGCTACACCTTC. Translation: CASSPTTGPLGGYTF.

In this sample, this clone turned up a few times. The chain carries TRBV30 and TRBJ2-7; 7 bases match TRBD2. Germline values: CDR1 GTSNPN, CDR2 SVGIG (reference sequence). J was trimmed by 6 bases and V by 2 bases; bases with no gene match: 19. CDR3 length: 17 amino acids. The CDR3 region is CAWSPPRSAGRSGEQYF. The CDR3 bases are TGTGCCTGGAGTCCCCCGAGGTCAGCGGGGAGATCTGGCGAGCAGTACTTC.

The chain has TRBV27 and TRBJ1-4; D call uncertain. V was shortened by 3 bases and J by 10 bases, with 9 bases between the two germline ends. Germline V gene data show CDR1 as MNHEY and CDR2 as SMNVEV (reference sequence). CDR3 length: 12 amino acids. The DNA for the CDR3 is TGTGCCAGCAGTTTGGCTGGCGGAAAACTGTTTTTT. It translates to CASSLAGGKLFF.

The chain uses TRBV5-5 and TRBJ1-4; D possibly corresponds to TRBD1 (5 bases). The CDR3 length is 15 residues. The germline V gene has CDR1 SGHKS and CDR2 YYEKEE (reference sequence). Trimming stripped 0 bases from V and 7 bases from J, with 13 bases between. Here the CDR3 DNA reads TGTGCCAGCAGCTTGGTTGCAGGGAGGGGTGAAAAACTGTTTTTT. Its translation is CASSLVAGRGEKLFF.

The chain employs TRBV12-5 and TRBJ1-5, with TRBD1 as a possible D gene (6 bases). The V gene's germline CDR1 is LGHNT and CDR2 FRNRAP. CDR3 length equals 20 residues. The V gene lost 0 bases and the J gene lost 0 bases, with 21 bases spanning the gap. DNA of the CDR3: TGTGCTAGTGGTTTGGTACGATACAGTGGGGGCCCTTATAGCAATCAGCCCCAGCATTTT. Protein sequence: CASGLVRYSGGPYSNQPQHF.

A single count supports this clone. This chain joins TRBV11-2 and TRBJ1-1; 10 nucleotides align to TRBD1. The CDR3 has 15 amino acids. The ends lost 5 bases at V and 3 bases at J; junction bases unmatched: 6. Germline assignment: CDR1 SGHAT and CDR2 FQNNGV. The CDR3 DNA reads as TGTGCCAGCAGCGTCCGACAGGGGGCGTACACTGAAGCTTTCTTT. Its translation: CASSVRQGAYTEAFF.

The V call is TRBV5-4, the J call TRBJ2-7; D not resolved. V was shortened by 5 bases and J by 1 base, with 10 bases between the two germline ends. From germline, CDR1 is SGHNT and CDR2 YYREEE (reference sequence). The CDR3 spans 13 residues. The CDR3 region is CASRPDWSYEQYF. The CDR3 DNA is TGTGCCAGCAGACCCGACTGGTCCTACGAGCAGTACTTC.

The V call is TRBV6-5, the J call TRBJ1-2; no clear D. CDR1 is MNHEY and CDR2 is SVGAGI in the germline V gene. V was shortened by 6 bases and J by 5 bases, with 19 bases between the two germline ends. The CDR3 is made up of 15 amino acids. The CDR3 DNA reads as TGTGCCAGCAGCTCTCCTTGGCAGGCGCCTTATGGCTACACCTTC. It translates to CASSSPWQAPYGYTF.

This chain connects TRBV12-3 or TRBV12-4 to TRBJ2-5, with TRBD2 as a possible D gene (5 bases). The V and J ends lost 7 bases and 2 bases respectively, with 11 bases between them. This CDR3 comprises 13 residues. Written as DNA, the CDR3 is TGTGCCAGCAAACGGACTTCTCAAGAGACCCAGTACTTC. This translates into CASKRTSQETQYF.

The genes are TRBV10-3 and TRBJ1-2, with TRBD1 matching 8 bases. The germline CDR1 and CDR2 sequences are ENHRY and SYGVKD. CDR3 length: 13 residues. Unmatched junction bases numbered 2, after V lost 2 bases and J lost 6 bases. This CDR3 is CAISEGQGDGYTF. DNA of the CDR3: TGTGCCATCAGTGAGGGACAGGGAGATGGCTACACCTTC.

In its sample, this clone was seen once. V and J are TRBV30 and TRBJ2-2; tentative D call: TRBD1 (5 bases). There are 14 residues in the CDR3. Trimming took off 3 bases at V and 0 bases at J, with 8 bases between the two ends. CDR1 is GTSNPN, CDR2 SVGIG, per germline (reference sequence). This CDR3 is CAWRAGTNTGELFF. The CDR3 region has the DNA TGTGCCTGGAGAGCAGGGACGAACACCGGGGAGCTGTTTTTT. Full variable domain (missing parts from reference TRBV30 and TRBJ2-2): SQTIHQWPATLVQPVGSPLSLECTVEGTSNPNLYWYRQAAGRGLQLLFYSVGIGQISSEVPQNLSASRPQDRQFILSSKKLLLSDSGFYLCAWRAGTNTGELFFGEGSRLTVL.

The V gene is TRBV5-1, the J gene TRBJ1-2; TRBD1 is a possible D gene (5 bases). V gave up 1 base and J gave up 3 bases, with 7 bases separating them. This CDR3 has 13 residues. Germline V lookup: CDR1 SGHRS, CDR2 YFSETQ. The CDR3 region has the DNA TGCGCCAGCAGCTTGACAGGTGACTATGGCTACACCTTC. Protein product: CASSLTGDYGYTF.

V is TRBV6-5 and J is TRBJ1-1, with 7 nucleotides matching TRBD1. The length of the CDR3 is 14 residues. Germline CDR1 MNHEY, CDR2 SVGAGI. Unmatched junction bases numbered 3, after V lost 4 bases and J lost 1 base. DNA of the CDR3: TGTGCCAGCAGTTTTCACAGGGGGAACACTGAAGCTTTCTTT. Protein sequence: CASSFHRGNTEAFF.

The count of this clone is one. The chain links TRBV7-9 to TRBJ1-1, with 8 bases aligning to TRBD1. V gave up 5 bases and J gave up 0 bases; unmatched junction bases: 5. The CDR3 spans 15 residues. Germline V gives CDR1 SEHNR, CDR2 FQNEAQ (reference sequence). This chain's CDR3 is CASSPGTGLNTEAFF. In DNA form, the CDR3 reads TGTGCCAGCAGCCCCGGGACAGGTTTGAACACTGAAGCTTTCTTT.

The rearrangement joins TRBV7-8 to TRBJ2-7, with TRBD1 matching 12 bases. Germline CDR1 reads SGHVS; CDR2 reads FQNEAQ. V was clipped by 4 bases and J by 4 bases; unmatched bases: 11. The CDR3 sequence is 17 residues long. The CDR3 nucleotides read TGTGCCAGCAGCTCGCTGGGGACAGGGGGCGCAGGTTACGAGCAGTACTTC. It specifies CASSSLGTGGAGYEQYF.

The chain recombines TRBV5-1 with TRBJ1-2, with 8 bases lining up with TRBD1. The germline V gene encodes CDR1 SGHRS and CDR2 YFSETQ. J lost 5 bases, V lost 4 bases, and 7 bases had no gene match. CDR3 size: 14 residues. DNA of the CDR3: TGCGCCAGCAGCCCCGGGGACAGGCTGTATGGCTACACCTTC. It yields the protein CASSPGDRLYGYTF. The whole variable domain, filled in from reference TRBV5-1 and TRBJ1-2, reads KAGVTQTPRYLIKTRGQQVTLSCSPISGHRSVSWYQQTPGQGLQFLFEYFSETQRNKGNFPGRFSGRQFSNSRSEMNVSTLELGDSALYLCASSPGDRLYGYTFGSGTRLTVV.

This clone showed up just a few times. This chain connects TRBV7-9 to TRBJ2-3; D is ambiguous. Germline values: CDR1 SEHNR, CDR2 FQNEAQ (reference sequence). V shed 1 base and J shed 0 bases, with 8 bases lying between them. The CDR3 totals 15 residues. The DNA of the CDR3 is TGTGCCAGCAGCTTAGGGCAGATTAGCACAGATACGCAGTATTTT. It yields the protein CASSLGQISTDTQYF.

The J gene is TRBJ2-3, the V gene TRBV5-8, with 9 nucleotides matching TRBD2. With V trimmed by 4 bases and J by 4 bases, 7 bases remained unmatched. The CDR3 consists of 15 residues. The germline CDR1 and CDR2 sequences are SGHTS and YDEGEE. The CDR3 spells CASSLSGSRADTQYF. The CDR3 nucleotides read TGTGCCAGCAGCCTTAGCGGGAGTAGGGCAGATACGCAGTATTTT.